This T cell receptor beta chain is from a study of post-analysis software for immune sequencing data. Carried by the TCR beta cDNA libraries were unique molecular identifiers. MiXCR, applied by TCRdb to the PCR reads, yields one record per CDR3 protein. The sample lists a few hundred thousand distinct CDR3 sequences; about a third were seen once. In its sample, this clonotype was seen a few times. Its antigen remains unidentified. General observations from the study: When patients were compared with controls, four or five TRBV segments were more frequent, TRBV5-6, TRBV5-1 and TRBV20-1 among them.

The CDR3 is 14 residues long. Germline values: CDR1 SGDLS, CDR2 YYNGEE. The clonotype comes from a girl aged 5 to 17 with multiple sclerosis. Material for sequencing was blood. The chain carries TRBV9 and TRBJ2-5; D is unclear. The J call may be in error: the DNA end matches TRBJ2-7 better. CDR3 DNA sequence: TGTGCCAGCAGCGTAGGGGAAAAGCAGTCCGAGCAGTACTTC. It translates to CASSVGEKQSEQYF.